This T cell receptor (beta chain) was identified in a study of cytomegalovirus exposure and HLA in healthy donors. The PCR employed 60 Vbeta primers together with 13 Jbeta primers. The protocol was immunoSEQ multiplex PCR, while the TCRdb copy is restricted to in-frame clones and leaves out a portion. The profile shows around 91,000 clones, around 80% of them singletons. The CDR3 loop spans 15 amino acids. Germline V CDR1 and CDR2: SGHTA, FQGNSA. The junction had 13 bases not matched to a gene; V was cut back by 5 bases and J by 12 bases. This TCR came from a male donor in good health and CMV-seropositive. This chain uses TRBV7-2 with TRBJ2-7; TRBD2 matches 13 bases. The sample comprised PBMCs. This CDR3 reads CASSGPGLAGFRAYF. In DNA form, the CDR3 reads TGTGCCAGCAGCGGACCGGGACTAGCGGGATTCCGTGCGTACTTC.